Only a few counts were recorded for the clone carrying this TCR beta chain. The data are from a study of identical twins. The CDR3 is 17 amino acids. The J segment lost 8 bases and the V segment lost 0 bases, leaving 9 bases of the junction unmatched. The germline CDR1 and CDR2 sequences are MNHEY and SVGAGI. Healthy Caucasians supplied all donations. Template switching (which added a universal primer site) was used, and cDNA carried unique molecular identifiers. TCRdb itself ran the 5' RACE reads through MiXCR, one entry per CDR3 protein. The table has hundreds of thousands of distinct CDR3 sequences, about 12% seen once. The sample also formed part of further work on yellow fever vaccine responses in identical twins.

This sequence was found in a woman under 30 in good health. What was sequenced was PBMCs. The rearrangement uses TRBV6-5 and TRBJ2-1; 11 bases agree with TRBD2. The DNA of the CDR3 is TGTGCCAGCAGTTACTCCCCGCTAGCGGGGGGTGAAGATGAGCAGTTCTTC. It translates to CASSYSPLAGGEDEQFF.